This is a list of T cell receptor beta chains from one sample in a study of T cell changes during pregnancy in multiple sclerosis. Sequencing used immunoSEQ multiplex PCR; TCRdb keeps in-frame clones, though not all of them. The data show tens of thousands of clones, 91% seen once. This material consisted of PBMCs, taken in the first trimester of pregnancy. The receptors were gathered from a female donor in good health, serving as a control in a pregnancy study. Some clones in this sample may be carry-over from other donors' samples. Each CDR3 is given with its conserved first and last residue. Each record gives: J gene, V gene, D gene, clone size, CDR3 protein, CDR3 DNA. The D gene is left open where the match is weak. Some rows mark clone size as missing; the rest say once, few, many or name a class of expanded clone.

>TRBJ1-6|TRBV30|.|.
CAWSVLNSYNSPLHF
TGTGCCTGGAGTGTCCTTAACTCCTATAATTCACCCCTCCACTTT
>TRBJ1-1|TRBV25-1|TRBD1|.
CASSEWDSEAFF
TGTGCCAGCAGTGAATGGGACAGTGAAGCTTTCTTT
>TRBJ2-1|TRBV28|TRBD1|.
CASSFRNRGRARDEQFF
TGTGCCAGCAGTTTTAGGAACAGGGGTAGAGCTCGGGATGAGCAGTTCTTC
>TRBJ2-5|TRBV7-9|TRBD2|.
CASSYSGDPETQYF
TGTGCCAGCAGTTATAGCGGGGATCCGGAGACCCAGTACTTC
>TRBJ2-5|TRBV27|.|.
CASSHDRTETQYF
TGTGCCAGCAGTCACGACAGGACGGAGACCCAGTACTTC
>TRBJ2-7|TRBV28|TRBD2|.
CASIISGGSYEQYF
TGTGCCAGCATTATTAGCGGGGGGTCCTACGAGCAGTACTTC
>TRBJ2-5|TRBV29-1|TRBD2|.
CSVRGPQLAGDQETQYF
TGCAGCGTTAGAGGGCCCCAACTAGCGGGAGATCAAGAGACCCAGTACTTC
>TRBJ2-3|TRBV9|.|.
CASSLAPTSTDTQYF
TGTGCCAGCAGTCTAGCGCCTACTAGCACAGATACGCAGTATTTT
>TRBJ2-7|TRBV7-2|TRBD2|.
CASSLGGLASYEQYF
TGTGCCAGCAGCTTAGGGGGACTAGCCTCCTACGAGCAGTACTTC
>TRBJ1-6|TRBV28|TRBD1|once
CASSEQGLDSPLHF
TGTGCCAGCAGTGAACAGGGGTTGGATTCACCCCTCCACTTT
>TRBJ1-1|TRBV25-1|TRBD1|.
CASSEGTGTEAFF
TGTGCCAGCAGTGAAGGGACAGGCACTGAAGCTTTCTTT
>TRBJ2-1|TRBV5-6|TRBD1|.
CASSLRSTGGAGEQFF
TGTGCCAGCAGCTTGCGCTCGACAGGGGGCGCGGGTGAGCAGTTCTTC
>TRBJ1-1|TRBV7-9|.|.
CASSPMGGTEAFF
TGTGCCAGCAGCCCGATGGGGGGGACTGAAGCTTTCTTT
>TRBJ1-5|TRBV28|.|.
CASRGGRSNQPQHF
TGTGCCAGCAGGGGAGGGAGGAGCAATCAGCCCCAGCATTTT
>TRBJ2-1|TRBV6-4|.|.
CASRPTDMGPEQFF
TGTGCCAGCAGACCCACCGATATGGGGCCTGAGCAGTTCTTC
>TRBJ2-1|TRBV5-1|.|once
CASSLKGDNEQFF
TGCGCCAGCAGCTTAAAAGGAGACAATGAGCAGTTCTTC
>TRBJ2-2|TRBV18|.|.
CASSPWAGITGELFF
TGTGCCAGCTCACCATGGGCAGGGATCACCGGGGAGCTGTTTTTT
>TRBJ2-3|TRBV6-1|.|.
CASSVEGGSTDTQYF
TGTGCCAGCAGTGTGGAGGGGGGGAGCACAGATACGCAGTATTTT
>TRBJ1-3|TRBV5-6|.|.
CASSLRQVGNTIYF
TGTGCCAGCAGCTTGCGCCAGGTTGGAAACACCATATATTTT
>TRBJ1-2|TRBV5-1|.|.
CASSLEPGYGYTF
TGCGCCAGCAGCTTGGAGCCAGGCTATGGCTACACCTTC
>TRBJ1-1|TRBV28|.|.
CASSPAKGGAFF
TGTGCCAGCAGTCCCGCTAAAGGAGGAGCTTTCTTT
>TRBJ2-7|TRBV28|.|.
CASSSTGTYEQYF
TGTGCCAGCAGTTCTACAGGGACCTACGAGCAGTACTTC
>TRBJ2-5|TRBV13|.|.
CASSFRETQYF
TGTGCCAGCAGCTTTCGAGAGACCCAGTACTTC
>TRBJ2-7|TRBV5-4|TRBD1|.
CASSLERTGTTYEQYF
TGTGCCAGCAGCCTAGAGCGGACAGGCACTACCTACGAGCAGTACTTC
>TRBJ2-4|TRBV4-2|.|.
CASSQGRGLSKNIQYF
TGTGCCAGCAGCCAGGGGCGGGGCTTATCCAAAAACATTCAGTACTTC